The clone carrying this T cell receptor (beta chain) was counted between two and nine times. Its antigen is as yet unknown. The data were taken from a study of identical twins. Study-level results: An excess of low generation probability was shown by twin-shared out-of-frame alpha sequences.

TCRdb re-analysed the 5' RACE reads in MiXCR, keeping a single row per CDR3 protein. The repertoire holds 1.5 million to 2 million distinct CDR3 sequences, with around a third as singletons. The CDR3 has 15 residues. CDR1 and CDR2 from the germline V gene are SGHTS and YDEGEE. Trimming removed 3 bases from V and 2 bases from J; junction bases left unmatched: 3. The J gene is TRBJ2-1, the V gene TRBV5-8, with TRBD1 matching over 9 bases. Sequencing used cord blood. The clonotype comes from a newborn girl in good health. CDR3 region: CASSWGTGPYNEQFF. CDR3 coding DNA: TGTGCCAGCAGCTGGGGGACAGGGCCCTACAATGAGCAGTTCTTC.